Following are 11 T cell receptor beta chains from one sample sequenced in a study of T cells in Graves' hyperthyroidism and ophthalmopathy. RNA transcripts gave rise to amplified TCR beta CDR3 regions. HTBI primers were employed in a first-round RT-PCR of the TCR CDR3. TCRdb itself ran the multiplex PCR reads through MiXCR, one entry per CDR3 protein. The table records 690,000 or so distinct CDR3 sequences, around a sixth of them present only once. Sequencing was carried out using blood. The source of these receptors is a woman in her forties or fifties with Graves' hyperthyroidism that later progressed to Graves' ophthalmopathy.

This clonotype appeared many times. The gene calls are TRBV18 and TRBJ1-5, with D unresolved. The CDR3 covers 15 residues. Germline V gene sequence: CDR1 KGHSH, CDR2 LQKENI. With 4 bases removed from V and 1 base from J, the gap between germline ends came to 11 bases. CDR3 sequence reads: CASSLEAWSNQPQHF. DNA for the CDR3: TGTGCCAGCTCACTGGAGGCCTGGAGCAATCAGCCCCAGCATTTT.

This clonotype was found many times. This chain connects TRBV5-1 to TRBJ2-3; either TRBD1 or TRBD2 may supply D (6 bases each). The length of the CDR3 is 14 residues. Trimming cost V 0 bases and J 6 bases, with 11 bases left between them. Germline CDR1 SGHRS, CDR2 YFSETQ. The CDR3 coding sequence is TGCGCCAGCAGCTTGGAGGGGGGTATTGATACGCAGTATTTT. Its translation: CASSLEGGIDTQYF.

In this sample, this clonotype turned up many times. This chain links TRBV11-2 with TRBJ2-2, with D tentatively TRBD1 (5 bases). The CDR3 is 14 amino acids. Germline assignment: CDR1 SGHAT and CDR2 FQNNGV. V gave up 1 base and J gave up 6 bases, with 9 bases separating them. The CDR3 region is CASSLGRGPGELFF. In nucleotides, the CDR3 is TGTGCCAGCAGCTTAGGAAGGGGCCCCGGGGAGCTGTTTTTT. The whole variable domain, filled in from reference TRBV11-2 and TRBJ2-2, reads EAGVAQSPRYKIIEKRQSVAFWCNPISGHATLYWYQQILGQGPKLLIQFQNNGVVDDSQLPKDRFSAERLKGVDSTLKIQPAKLEDSAVYLCASSLGRGPGELFFGEGSRLTVL.

This chain joins TRBV28 and TRBJ2-3; TRBD1 matches 8 bases. V gave up 5 bases and J gave up 2 bases; unmatched junction bases: 6. In germline, CDR1 is MDHEN, CDR2 SYDVKM. The CDR3 runs to 15 residues. Written as DNA, the CDR3 is TGTGCCAGCAGTCCAGGGACAGGAATCACAGATACGCAGTATTTT. Its translation: CASSPGTGITDTQYF.

At least ten counts were recorded for this clonotype. The chain recombines TRBV2 with TRBJ2-1, with 7 nucleotides matching TRBD2. This CDR3 is 17 amino acids long. Germline loops: CDR1 SNHLY, CDR2 FYNNEI. With V trimmed by 9 bases and J by 0 bases, 14 bases remained unmatched. CDR3 sequence reads: CASQGTTIWGSYNEQFF. Written as DNA, the CDR3 is TGTGCCAGTCAAGGGACTACCATATGGGGCTCCTACAATGAGCAGTTCTTC.

This clonotype was recorded at least ten times. The V gene is TRBV10-2, the J gene TRBJ2-7; no clear D. The CDR3 extends over 15 amino acids. Germline V gene data show CDR1 as WSHSY and CDR2 as SAAADI. Between the trimmed V and J ends, which lost 2 bases and 0 bases, there was a span of 11 bases. Here the CDR3 DNA reads TGCGCCAGCAGTGAGGTCAGACGGAACTCCTACGAGCAGTACTTC. It translates to CASSEVRRNSYEQYF.

This clonotype was observed at least ten times. The rearrangement links TRBV2 to TRBJ1-2; a weak D match, TRBD1 (5 bases). The germline CDR1 and CDR2 sequences are SNHLY and FYNNEI. V was pared by 7 bases and J by 1 base, with 10 bases between. CDR3 length: 13 residues. CDR3 in amino acids: CASTRTSNYGYTF. CDR3 coding DNA: TGTGCCAGCACCAGGACAAGTAACTATGGCTACACCTTC.

This clonotype has at least ten counts. The rearrangement uses TRBV5-1 and TRBJ2-7; D remains unclear. The germline V and J ends were trimmed by 4 bases and 3 bases, with 17 bases remaining between them. Germline CDR1 reads SGHRS; CDR2 reads YFSETQ. CDR3 length equals 15 residues. Here the CDR3 DNA reads TGCGCCAGCAGCCAAGGTTTCGGACCGGACTACGAGCAGTACTTC. Translating gives CASSQGFGPDYEQYF.

The chain links TRBV9 to TRBJ2-1; D is unresolved. Between the trimmed V and J ends, which lost 0 bases and 5 bases, there was a span of 9 bases. Germline CDR1 is SGDLS and CDR2 is YYNGEE. The CDR3 is 14 amino acids. CDR3 DNA: TGTGCCAGCAGCGTAGTTGAGTTCCACAATGAGCAGTTCTTC. Translating gives CASSVVEFHNEQFF.

This clonotype has only a few counts. V usage is TRBV7-3 and J usage is TRBJ2-7; D gene unclear. CDR3 length equals 14 residues. Germline V lookup: CDR1 SGHTA, CDR2 FQGTGA. The V end lost 3 bases, the J end lost 0 bases, and 9 bases lay between the germline ends. The CDR3 nucleotides are TGTGCCAGCAGCTTTTCATCGAGCTCCTACGAGCAGTACTTC. Translation: CASSFSSSSYEQYF.

The sample holds one count of this clonotype. The gene calls are TRBV6-1 and TRBJ1-5; D is unresolved. This CDR3 spans 13 amino acids. CDR1 MNHNS and CDR2 SASEGT come from the germline V gene. Between the trimmed V and J ends, which lost 7 bases and 1 base, there was a span of 8 bases. Here the CDR3 reads CASTPRSNQPQHF. CDR3 in DNA: TGTGCCAGCACTCCCAGGAGCAATCAGCCCCAGCATTTT.